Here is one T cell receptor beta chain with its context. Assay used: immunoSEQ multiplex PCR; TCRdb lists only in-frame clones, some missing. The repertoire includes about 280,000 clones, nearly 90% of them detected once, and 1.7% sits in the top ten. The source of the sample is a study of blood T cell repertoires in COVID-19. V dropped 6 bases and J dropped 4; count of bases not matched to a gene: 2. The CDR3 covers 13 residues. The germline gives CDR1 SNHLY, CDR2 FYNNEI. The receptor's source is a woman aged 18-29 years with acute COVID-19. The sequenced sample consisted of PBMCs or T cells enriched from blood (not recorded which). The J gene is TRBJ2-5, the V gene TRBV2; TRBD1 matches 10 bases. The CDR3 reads CASRTGGLETQYF. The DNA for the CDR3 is TGTGCCAGCAGGACAGGGGGCCTAGAGACCCAGTACTTC.